The clone carrying this T cell receptor beta chain is termed medium-sized. Trimming removed 0 bases at V and 4 bases at J, with 13 bases between. Looked up from germline, CDR1 is MNHEY and CDR2 is SVGAGI. The CDR3 extends over 15 amino acids. These data belong to a study of spatial heterogeneity in lung cancer. Time point indicated: sample taken at primary tumor resection. A single record per CDR3 protein comes from TCRdb applying MiXCR to the 5' RACE reads. The table records 3,500 or so distinct CDR3 sequences, 9.8% of them present only once. The chain combines TRBV6-5 with TRBJ2-7; D tentatively reads TRBD1 or TRBD2 (5 bases each). This sample comprised normal lung tissue next to the tumor, obtained at surgery. This TCR derives from a male donor with early-stage non-small cell lung cancer. DNA for the CDR3: TGTGCCAGCAGTTACTCTCCAGCCGGGGCTTACGAGCAGTACTTC. Protein sequence: CASSYSPAGAYEQYF.